This T cell receptor beta chain stems from a study of identical twins. TCRdb re-derived calls from the 5' RACE reads in MiXCR, one entry per CDR3 protein. The sample lists around 530,000 distinct CDR3 sequences; about 16% were seen once. The CDR3 length is 13 residues. V shed 9 bases and J shed 1 base, with 9 bases lying between them. Germline CDR1 ENHRY, CDR2 SYGVKD. The sample was also linked to a second study, of yellow fever vaccine responses in identical twins.

Sequenced sample: CD4+ T cells sorted from blood. The V and J genes are TRBV10-3 and TRBJ2-2, with a possible D match to TRBD2 (5 bases). The sequence was collected from a woman aged 18-35 years in good health. The CDR3 coding sequence is TGTGCCATGGCGGCGGGGAACACCGGGGAGCTGTTTTTT. Its translation: CAMAAGNTGELFF.